This is a list of T cell receptor beta chains from one sample in a study of persistence of HIV-infected CD4 T cells. Their cognate antigens are unknown. The data were produced by immunoSEQ multiplex PCR, yet TCRdb's version contains in-frame clones alone and is incomplete. This sample yields under 55,000 clones, of which less than 90% are seen a single time; 0.47% belongs to the top ten. The sequencing used CD4+ T cells sorted from PBMCs after approximately 19-hour stimulation, collected from a patient who received antiretroviral therapy. The source is an adult woman with HIV who was CMV-seropositive. CDR3s include the opening cysteine and the closing phenylalanine or tryptophan.

v_call	j_call	cdr3_aa
TRBV7-8	TRBJ1-1	CASSDPRRGDTEAFF
TRBV3-1/TRBV3-2	TRBJ2-5	CASSPTHRVRAETQYF
TRBV4-1	TRBJ2-2	CASSQAWGANTGELFF
TRBV6-5	TRBJ1-1	CASSRDRGNTEAFF
TRBV3-1/TRBV3-2	TRBJ1-2	CASSQPGQNYGYTF
TRBV27	TRBJ2-1	CASSRYNEQFF
TRBV11-2	TRBJ1-3	CASSFYTPGPAPGNTIYF
TRBV27	TRBJ1-1	CASSTVNTEAFF
TRBV6-5	TRBJ1-5	CASHRGGPGTQHF
TRBV7-3	TRBJ2-7	CASSPGQGGEQYF
TRBV7-6	TRBJ1-1	CASSQEGTFYNTEAFF
TRBV5-4	TRBJ2-3	CASSLVARGADTQYF
TRBV9	TRBJ2-3	CASSVGLGYGTDTQYF
TRBV5-1	TRBJ2-5	CASSDIHRVQETQYF
TRBV28	TRBJ1-3	CASFSGTGNTIYF
TRBV5-1	TRBJ1-3	CASSEDGGASGNTIYF
TRBV7-8	TRBJ2-4	CASSPWTENIQYF
TRBV5-1	TRBJ1-2	CASGQEYGYTF
TRBV19	TRBJ1-1	CASSIREGRTEAFF
TRBV5-1	TRBJ2-3	CASSLEVGALEGTQYF
TRBV5-1	TRBJ2-7	CASSLTGPYYEQYF
TRBV2	TRBJ1-5	CASKIDQSKNQPQHF
TRBV5-4	TRBJ1-5	CASSSQGEDQPQHF
TRBV29-1	TRBJ2-1	CSVYNSLGFGLGNEQFF
TRBV5-6	TRBJ1-6	CASSYDRGNSPLHF
TRBV19	TRBJ2-2	CASSIGGDFGELFF
TRBV7-2	TRBJ2-7	CASSLNSLSYEQYF
TRBV5-1	TRBJ2-1	CASSPGGRVNNEQFF
TRBV19	TRBJ1-3	CASSPHQVVGGASGNTIYF
TRBV6-4	TRBJ2-1	CASSPTLAGGLSREQFF
TRBV29-1	TRBJ1-1	CSVDFLTEAFF
TRBV30	TRBJ2-2	CARRGDGAGELFF
TRBV11-2	TRBJ2-5	CASSLDGSGRTETQYF
TRBV6-6	TRBJ2-2	CASSFGPTGELFF
TRBV19	TRBJ1-5	CASSARNSPVIQPQHF
TRBV7-7	TRBJ2-1	CASSLAGGLGNEQFF
TRBV19	TRBJ1-5	CASGRNNMDGNQPQHF
TRBV19	TRBJ1-1	CASRQGDFTEAFF
TRBV19	TRBJ1-5	CASSSGQVPNQPQHF
TRBV19	TRBJ1-1	CASSLPSPRRAGTEAFF
TRBV19	TRBJ1-2	CASSWAPEGGYTF
TRBV6-5	TRBJ2-7	CASSYSGTGTSYEQYF
TRBV10-3	TRBJ1-3	CAISEGVFRNTIYF
TRBV15	TRBJ2-1	CATSRDGGNNEQFF
TRBV7-3	TRBJ2-1	CASSQGAGWGSEQFF